The clone carrying this TCR beta chain was detected many times. Its matching antigen is unknown. Amplification of TCR beta CDR3 regions used RNA as the template. A first-round RT-PCR of the TCR CDR3 used the HTBI primer set. TCRdb reprocessed the multiplex PCR reads via MiXCR and lists one record per CDR3 protein. The sample has roughly 580,000 distinct CDR3 sequences, around 13% seen once. The CDR3 has 14 amino acids. The V end lost 4 bases, the J end lost 4 bases, and 12 bases lay between the germline ends. Germline V CDR1 and CDR2: KGHDR, SFDVKD. The source of the sample is a study of T cells in Graves' hyperthyroidism and ophthalmopathy. Study summary: It was at initial diagnosis, before any treatment, that peripheral blood was collected.

Study outcomes and limitations: Blood samples included most of the expanded thyroid clonotypes exceeding 0.001.

Isolation of PBMCs was performed on 8.5 to 10 ml fresh peripheral blood. This receptor was obtained from a woman in her twenties or thirties with Graves' hyperthyroidism that later progressed to Graves' ophthalmopathy. The V gene is TRBV24-1, the J gene TRBJ1-1; D is possibly TRBD1 (6 bases). Specimen: blood. The CDR3 here is CATSDQGGGTEAFF. Here the CDR3 DNA reads TGTGCCACCAGTGACCAAGGAGGGGGCACTGAAGCTTTCTTT.